The sequence of this TCR beta chain was determined in a study of blood T cell repertoires in COVID-19. Turning to the study itself: Sample material is recorded as cDNA or gDNA derived from T cells, B-cell-depleted T cells, or PBMCs.

Germline loops: CDR1 LNHDA, CDR2 SQIVND (reference sequence). The CDR3 runs 14 residues. V lost 7 bases, J lost 2 bases, and 6 bases stayed unmatched. Generated by immunoSEQ multiplex PCR, the TCRdb table keeps only in-frame clones and is missing some. This sample yields hundreds of thousands of clones, of which 70% to 90% are seen a single time; 1.2% to 1.5% belongs to the top ten. The receptor was derived from a man older than 75 with acute or convalescent COVID-19. The V and J genes are TRBV19 and TRBJ2-7; 9 bases align to TRBD2. What was sequenced was peripheral blood. CDR3 in DNA: TGTGCCAGTACCCAGGCGGGAGGGGCCTACGAGCAGTACTTC. Its protein is CASTQAGGAYEQYF.